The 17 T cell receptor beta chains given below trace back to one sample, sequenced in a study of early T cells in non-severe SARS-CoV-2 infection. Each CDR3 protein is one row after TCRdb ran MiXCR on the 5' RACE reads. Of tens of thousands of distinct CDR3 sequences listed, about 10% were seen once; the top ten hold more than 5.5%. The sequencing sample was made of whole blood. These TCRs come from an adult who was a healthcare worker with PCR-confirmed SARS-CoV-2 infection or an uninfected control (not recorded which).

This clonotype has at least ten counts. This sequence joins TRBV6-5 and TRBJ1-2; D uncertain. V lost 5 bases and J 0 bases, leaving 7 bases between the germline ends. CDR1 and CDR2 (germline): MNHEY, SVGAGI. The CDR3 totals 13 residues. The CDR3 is CASSPVANYGYTF. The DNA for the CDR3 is TGTGCCAGCAGTCCAGTAGCTAACTATGGCTACACCTTC.

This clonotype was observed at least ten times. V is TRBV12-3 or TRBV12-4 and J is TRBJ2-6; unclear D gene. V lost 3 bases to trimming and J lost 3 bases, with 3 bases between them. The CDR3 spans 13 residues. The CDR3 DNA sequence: TGTGCCAGCAGTTTCGGTGGGGCCAACGTCCTGACTTTC. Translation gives CASSFGGANVLTF.

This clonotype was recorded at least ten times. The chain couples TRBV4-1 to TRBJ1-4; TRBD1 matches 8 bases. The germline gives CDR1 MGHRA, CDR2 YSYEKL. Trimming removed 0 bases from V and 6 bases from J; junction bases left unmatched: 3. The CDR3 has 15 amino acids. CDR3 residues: CASSQEQGAHEKLFF. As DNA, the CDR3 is TGCGCCAGCAGCCAAGAGCAGGGGGCGCATGAAAAACTGTTTTTT.

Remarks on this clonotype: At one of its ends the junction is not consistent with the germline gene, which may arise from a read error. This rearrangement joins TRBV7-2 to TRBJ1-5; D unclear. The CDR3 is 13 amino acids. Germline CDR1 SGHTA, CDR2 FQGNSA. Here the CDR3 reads CANSGRVNQPQHF. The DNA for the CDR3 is TGTGCCAACAGCGGACGGGTTAATCAGCCCCAGCATTTT. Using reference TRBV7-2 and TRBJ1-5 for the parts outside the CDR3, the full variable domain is GAGVSQSPSNKVTEKGKDVELRCDPISGHTALYWYRQSLGQGLEFLIYFQGNSAPDKSGLPSDRFSAERTGGSVSTLTIQRTQQEDSAVYLCANSGRVNQPQHFGDGTRLSIL.

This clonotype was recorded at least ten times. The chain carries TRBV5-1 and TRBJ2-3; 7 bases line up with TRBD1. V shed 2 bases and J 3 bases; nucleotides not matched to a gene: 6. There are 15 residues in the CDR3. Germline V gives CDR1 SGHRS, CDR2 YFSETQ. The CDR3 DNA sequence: TGCGCCAGCAGCTTTTATGAGGGGGCAACAGATACGCAGTATTTT. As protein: CASSFYEGATDTQYF.

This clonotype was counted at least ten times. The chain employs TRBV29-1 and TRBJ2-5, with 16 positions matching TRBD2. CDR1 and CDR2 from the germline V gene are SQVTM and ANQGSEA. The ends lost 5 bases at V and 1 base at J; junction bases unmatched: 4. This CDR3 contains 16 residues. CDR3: CSVPGLAGGSQETQYF. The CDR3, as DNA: TGCAGCGTTCCGGGACTAGCGGGAGGGAGCCAAGAGACCCAGTACTTC.

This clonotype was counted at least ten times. The CDR3 reads CASSLLEASWGRSEQFF. DNA for the CDR3: TGTGCCAGCAGCCTCCTCGAGGCTAGTTGGGGTCGAAGTGAGCAGTTCTTC. This chain joins TRBV3-1 and TRBJ2-1; D unclear. Germline V gives CDR1 LGHDT, CDR2 YNNKEL (reference sequence). The CDR3 has 17 amino acids. Trimming shortened V by 4 bases and J by 9 bases, and 25 bases separated the two germline ends.

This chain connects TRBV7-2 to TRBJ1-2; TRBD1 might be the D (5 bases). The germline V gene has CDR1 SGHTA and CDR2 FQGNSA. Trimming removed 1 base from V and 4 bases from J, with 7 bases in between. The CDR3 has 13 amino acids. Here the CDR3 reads CASSLVQVYGYTF. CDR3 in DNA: TGTGCCAGCAGCTTAGTACAGGTCTATGGCTACACCTTC.

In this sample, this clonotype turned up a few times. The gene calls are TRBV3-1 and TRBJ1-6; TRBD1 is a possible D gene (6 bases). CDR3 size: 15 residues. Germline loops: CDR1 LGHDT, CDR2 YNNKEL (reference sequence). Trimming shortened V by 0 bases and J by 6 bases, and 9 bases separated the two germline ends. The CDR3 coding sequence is TGTGCCAGCAGCCAAGAGGACAGAGCTAATTCACCCCTCCACTTT. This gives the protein CASSQEDRANSPLHF.

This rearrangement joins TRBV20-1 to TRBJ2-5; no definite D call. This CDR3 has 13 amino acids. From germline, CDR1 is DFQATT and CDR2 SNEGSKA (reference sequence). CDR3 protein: CSTQLWSQETQYF. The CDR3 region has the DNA TGCTCAACCCAACTCTGGTCGCAAGAGACCCAGTACTTC.

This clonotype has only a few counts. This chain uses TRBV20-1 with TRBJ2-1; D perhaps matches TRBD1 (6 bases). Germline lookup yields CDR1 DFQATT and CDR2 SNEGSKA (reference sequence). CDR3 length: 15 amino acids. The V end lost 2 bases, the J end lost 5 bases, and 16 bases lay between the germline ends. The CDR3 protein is CSARLGGPTNNEQFF. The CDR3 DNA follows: TGCAGTGCTAGATTAGGGGGACCGACTAACAATGAGCAGTTCTTC.

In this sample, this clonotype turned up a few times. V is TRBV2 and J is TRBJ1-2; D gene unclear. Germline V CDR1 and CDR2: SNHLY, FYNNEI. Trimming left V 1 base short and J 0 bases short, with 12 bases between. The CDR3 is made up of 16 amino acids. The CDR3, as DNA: TGTGCCAGCAGTGAAGAAAGCGCGGGAGCTAACTATGGCTACACCTTC. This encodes CASSEESAGANYGYTF.

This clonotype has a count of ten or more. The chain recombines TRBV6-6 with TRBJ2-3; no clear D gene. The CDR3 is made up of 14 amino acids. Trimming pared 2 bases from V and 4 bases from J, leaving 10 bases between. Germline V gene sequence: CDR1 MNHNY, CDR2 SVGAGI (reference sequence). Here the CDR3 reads CASSYTAASDTQYF. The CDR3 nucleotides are TGTGCCAGCAGTTACACGGCGGCATCAGATACGCAGTATTTT.

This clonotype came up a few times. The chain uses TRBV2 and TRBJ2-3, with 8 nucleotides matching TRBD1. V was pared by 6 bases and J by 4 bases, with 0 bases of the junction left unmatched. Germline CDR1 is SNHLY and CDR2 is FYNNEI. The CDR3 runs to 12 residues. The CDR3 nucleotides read TGTGCCAGCAGGGACAGGGCAGATACGCAGTATTTT. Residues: CASRDRADTQYF.

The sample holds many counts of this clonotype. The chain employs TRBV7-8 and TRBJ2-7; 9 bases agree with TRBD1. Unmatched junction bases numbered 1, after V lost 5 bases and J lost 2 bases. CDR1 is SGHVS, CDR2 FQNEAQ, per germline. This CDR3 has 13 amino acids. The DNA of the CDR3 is TGTGCCAGCAGCCACAGGGGGCCCTACGAGCAGTACTTC. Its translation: CASSHRGPYEQYF.

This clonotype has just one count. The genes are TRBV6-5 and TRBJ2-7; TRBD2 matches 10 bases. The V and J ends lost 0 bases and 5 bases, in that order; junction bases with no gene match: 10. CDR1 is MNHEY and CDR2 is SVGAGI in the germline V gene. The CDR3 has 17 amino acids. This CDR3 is CASSYSKSSGSVDEQYF. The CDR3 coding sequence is TGTGCCAGCAGTTACTCGAAGTCTAGCGGGAGTGTGGACGAGCAGTACTTC.

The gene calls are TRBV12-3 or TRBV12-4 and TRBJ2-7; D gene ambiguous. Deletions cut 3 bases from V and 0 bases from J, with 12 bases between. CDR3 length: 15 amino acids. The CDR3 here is CASSLGPSSSYEQYF. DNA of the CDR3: TGTGCCAGCAGTTTGGGTCCGAGCAGCTCCTACGAGCAGTACTTC.